The following is a T cell receptor beta chain sequence with its context. Here immunoSEQ multiplex PCR was the method, and the copy in TCRdb shows in-frame clones only, minus some. The table includes about 400,000 clones, around nine tenths detected once. This entry is derived from a study of blood T cell repertoires in COVID-19. Sequenced input: peripheral blood. The clonotype comes from a human donor in a cohort sampled during active COVID-19.

The DNA of the CDR3 is TGTGCCAGCAGGAGGACAGGGGGCATGAACACTGAAGCTTTCTTT. It encodes CASRRTGGMNTEAFF. The chain couples TRBV27 to TRBJ1-1; 11 bases align to TRBD1. Germline lookup yields CDR1 MNHEY and CDR2 SMNVEV (reference sequence). V gave up 6 bases and J gave up 0 bases; unmatched junction bases: 3. This CDR3 is 15 amino acids long.